Presented here are 9 T cell receptor beta chains from one specimen sequenced in a study of shared clonotypes between healthy human individuals. Clones were read by immunoSEQ multiplex PCR, and TCRdb kept only the in-frame ones, dropping some. The table records approximately 640,000 clones, about nine tenths of them present only once. Material: memory CD8+ T cells from PBMCs. The subset here: CD45RO+ cells pooled with CCR7-negative TemRA cells. The source is a man between 18 and 35 years old in good health. Some clones in this sample may be carry-over from other donors' samples.

V gene TRBV29-1 combines with J gene TRBJ2-3; a weak D match, TRBD1 (6 bases). The germline CDR1 and CDR2 sequences are SQVTM and ANQGSEA. This CDR3 comprises 15 residues. V lost 8 bases and J lost 0, with 18 bases in between. CDR3: CSTGGRPTSTDTQYF. The CDR3 DNA sequence: TGCAGCACTGGGGGCAGACCCACTAGCACAGATACGCAGTATTTT.

The V and J genes are TRBV7-6 and TRBJ2-7; 8 bases match TRBD1. Germline-derived CDR1 and CDR2 are SGHVS and FNYEAQ. J was trimmed by 10 bases and V by 0 bases; bases with no gene match: 8. The CDR3 is 14 amino acids. CDR3 DNA: TGTGCCAGCAGCTTAGCACGACAGGGGATGAACCAGTACTTC. Protein sequence: CASSLARQGMNQYF.

The chain employs TRBV7-9 and TRBJ1-6, with TRBD1 matching 7 bases. With 3 bases clipped from V and 5 bases from J, the junction kept 4 bases outside the gene matches. This CDR3 comprises 15 residues. Per the germline V gene, CDR1 is SEHNR and CDR2 is FQNEAQ (reference sequence). The DNA for the CDR3 is TGTGCCAGCAGCTTGGTAGGGGGCGATAATTCACCCCTCCACTTT. Encoded protein: CASSLVGGDNSPLHF.

The chain combines TRBV14 with TRBJ1-3; 7 bases line up with TRBD1. CDR1 and CDR2 (germline): SGHDN, FVKESK. J lost 0 bases, V lost 9 bases, and 8 bases had no gene match. CDR3 length: 15 residues. The CDR3 bases are TGTGCCAGTGGACAGGCCACCTTCTCTGGAAACACCATATATTTT. This codes for CASGQATFSGNTIYF. The full variable domain, its missing parts supplied by reference TRBV14 and TRBJ1-3, is EAGVTQFPSHSVIEKGQTVTLRCDPISGHDNLYWYRRVMGKEIKFLLHFVKESKQDESGMPNNRFLAERTGGTYSTLKVQPAELEDSGVYFCASGQATFSGNTIYFGEGSWLTVV.

This CDR3 is CASSLGGGASGNNEQFF. The CDR3 DNA reads TGTGCCAGCAGCTTAGGGGGTGGGGCTAGCGGGAACAATGAGCAGTTCTTC. This chain connects TRBV7-9 to TRBJ2-1; 9 bases are shared with TRBD2. CDR1 and CDR2 (germline): SEHNR, FQNEAQ (reference sequence). The CDR3 sequence is 17 residues long. J gave up 5 bases and V 1 base, and 9 bases lay outside the gene matches.

The chain links TRBV9 to TRBJ2-6, with unresolved D. In germline, CDR1 is SGDLS, CDR2 YYNGEE. V was clipped by 2 bases and J by 1 base, with 7 bases between them. The CDR3 is made up of 15 amino acids. The CDR3 protein is CASSVISSGANVLTF. The CDR3 DNA reads TGTGCCAGCAGCGTCATATCGTCTGGGGCCAACGTCCTGACTTTC.

The genes are TRBV7-9 and TRBJ2-2; TRBD2 matches at 11 bases. V was pared by 1 base and J by 0 bases, with 7 bases of the junction left unmatched. Germline loops: CDR1 SEHNR, CDR2 FQNEAQ (reference sequence). The CDR3 is 19 amino acids. In nucleotides, the CDR3 is TGTGCCAGCAGCTTAGGGAACCCGGGACTAGCGGCGAACACCGGGGAGCTGTTTTTT. It specifies CASSLGNPGLAANTGELFF.

The V gene is TRBV10-2, the J gene TRBJ2-1; 11 bases fit TRBD2. The CDR3 length is 17 residues. Looked up from germline, CDR1 is WSHSY and CDR2 is SAAADI. V shed 6 bases, J shed 7 bases, and the junction held 14 bases outside the gene matches. DNA for the CDR3: TGCGCCAGCAGATATCCTAGCGGGGGGCCCTCGGGGAATGAGCAGTTCTTC. This gives the protein CASRYPSGGPSGNEQFF.

The chain carries TRBV5-8 and TRBJ2-7; D may be TRBD1 (5 bases). CDR1 is SGHTS and CDR2 is YDEGEE in the germline V gene. V lost 1 base and J lost 7, with 15 bases in between. The CDR3 totals 14 residues. CDR3 nucleotide sequence: TGTGCCAGCAGCTTGTGGCAGGGCGAGTCTGAGCAGTACTTC. Its translation is CASSLWQGESEQYF.